Here is one TCR beta chain with its context. Its target is unknown. The record originates from a study of CD8+CD57+ T cells in acquired aplastic anemia. Looking at the study overall: When averaged, DNA from sorted CD4+ and CD8+ cells came to approximately 3 ug. Overall study results and limits: Controls and patients did not differ significantly in CD8+ Simpson's diversity.

Patients chosen for sequencing had shown CD8+CD57+ cell expansion by flow cytometry. In all patients, the disease was severe acquired aplastic anemia. At blood sampling, none of the patients had yet received therapy. CDR3 length: 13 residues. CDR1 and CDR2 (germline): KGHDR, SFDVKD. V lost 9 bases to trimming and J lost 13 bases; unmatched junction nucleotides: 13. Template material for TCR beta VDJ and CDR3 profiling consisted of genomic DNA. TCRdb reanalysed the reads using MiXCR and keeps one entry per CDR3 protein. The sample includes roughly 250,000 distinct CDR3 sequences, roughly 82% of them seen just once.

V gene TRBV24-1 combines with J gene TRBJ2-2, with 7 positions matching TRBD1. Material: sorted CD4+, CD8+, or CD8+CD57+ T cells (not recorded which) from PBMCs. This TCR was recovered from a human donor with aplastic anemia. CDR3 amino acids: CATLEGGTGTLFF. CDR3 in DNA: TGTGCCACCTTGGAAGGGGGCACCGGTACGCTGTTTTTT.